This TCR beta chain is drawn from a study of control samples from healthy donors and cancer patients. Method: immunoSEQ multiplex PCR; TCRdb's copy keeps in-frame clones and lacks some. Of 15,000 to 20,000 clones listed, approximately 88% are singletons. Per the germline V gene, CDR1 is SGHAT and CDR2 is FQNNGV. V lost 4 bases and J lost 0, with 13 bases in between. The CDR3 runs to 16 residues. Sequences were obtained from PBMCs. V usage is TRBV11-2 and J usage is TRBJ2-1, with D possibly matching TRBD2 (6 bases). The receptor was isolated from a man aged 55 to 70 with head and neck cancer. The CDR3 loop reads CASSSSRGPSYNEQFF. CDR3 nucleotide sequence: TGTGCCAGCAGCTCTTCGCGGGGACCCTCCTACAATGAGCAGTTCTTC.